What follows is one TCR beta chain and its context. V lost 2 bases to trimming and J lost 2 bases, with 11 bases between them. Germline CDR1 reads ENHRY; CDR2 reads SYGVKD. The CDR3 sequence is 15 residues long. The sample is drawn from a study of blood T cells in healthy people across ages. PCR was performed a second time for roughly 6 to 12 cycles using a sample-barcoded 5' primer and a J-beta primer mix. TCRdb reanalysed the 5' RACE reads using MiXCR and keeps one entry per CDR3 protein. The table records over a million distinct CDR3 sequences, roughly 59% of them present only once. This TCR derives from a man younger than 30 in good health. Specimen: blood. V is TRBV10-3 and J is TRBJ2-3; D is unresolved. The CDR3 DNA reads TGTGCCATCAGTGAGGGGTGGGGTAACACAGATACGCAGTATTTT. This codes for CAISEGWGNTDTQYF.